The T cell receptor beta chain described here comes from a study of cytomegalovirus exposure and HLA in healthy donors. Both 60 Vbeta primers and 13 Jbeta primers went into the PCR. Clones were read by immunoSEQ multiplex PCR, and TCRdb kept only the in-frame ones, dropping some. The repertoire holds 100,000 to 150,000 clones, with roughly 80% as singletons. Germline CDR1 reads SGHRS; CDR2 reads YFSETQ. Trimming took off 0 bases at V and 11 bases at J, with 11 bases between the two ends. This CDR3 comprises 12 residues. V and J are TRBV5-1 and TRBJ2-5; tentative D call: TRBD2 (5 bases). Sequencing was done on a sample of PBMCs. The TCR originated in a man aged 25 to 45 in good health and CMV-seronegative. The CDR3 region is CASSLDNGKQYF. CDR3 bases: TGCGCCAGCAGCTTGGATAACGGGAAGCAGTACTTC.